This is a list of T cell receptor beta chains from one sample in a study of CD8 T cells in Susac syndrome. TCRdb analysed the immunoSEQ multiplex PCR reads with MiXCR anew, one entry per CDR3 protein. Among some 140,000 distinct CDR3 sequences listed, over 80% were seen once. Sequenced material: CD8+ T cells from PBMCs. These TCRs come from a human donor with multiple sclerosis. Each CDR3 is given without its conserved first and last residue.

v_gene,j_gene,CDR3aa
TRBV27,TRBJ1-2,ASSLSRGGADGYT
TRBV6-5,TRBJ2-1,ASSYWNEQF
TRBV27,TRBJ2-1,ASRGQTFWAEQF
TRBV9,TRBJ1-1,ASSVVPRAMNTEAF
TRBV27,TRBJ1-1,ASSSGTGGAESEAF
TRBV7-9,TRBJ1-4,ASSLATENEKLF
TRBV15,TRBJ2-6,ATSRDKRGLGANVLT
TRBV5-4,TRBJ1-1,ASSPTDKVF
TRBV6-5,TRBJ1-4,ASRPGQGVKLF
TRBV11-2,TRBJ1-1,ASSLGNPMTEAF
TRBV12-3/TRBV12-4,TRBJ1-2,ASSGTSNYGYT
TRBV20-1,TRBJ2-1,SARDSDRSSYNEQF
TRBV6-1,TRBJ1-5,ASTHSGVSNQPQH
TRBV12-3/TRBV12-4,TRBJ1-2,ASSTGGPYYGYT
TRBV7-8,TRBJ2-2,ASSPSGRGGNTGELF
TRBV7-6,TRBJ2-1,ASSGTSGTGSNEQF
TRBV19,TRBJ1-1,ASSDWTALTEAF
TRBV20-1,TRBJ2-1,SASSGGSWGIDEQF
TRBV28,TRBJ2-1,ASSLGKVNEQF
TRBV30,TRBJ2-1,AWSPGGYYNEQF
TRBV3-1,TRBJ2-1,ASSQEKGIRNEQF
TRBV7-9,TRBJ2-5,ASSPQGQGTETQY
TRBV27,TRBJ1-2,ASSHRDGGNGYT
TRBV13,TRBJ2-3,ASSPSPWTSADTQY
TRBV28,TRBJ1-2,ASRPPDNYGYT
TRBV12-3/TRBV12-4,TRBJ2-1,ASSSRMGTGNEQF
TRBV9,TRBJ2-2,ASSVHTTGGETGELF
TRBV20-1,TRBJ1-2,SGQGGVYT